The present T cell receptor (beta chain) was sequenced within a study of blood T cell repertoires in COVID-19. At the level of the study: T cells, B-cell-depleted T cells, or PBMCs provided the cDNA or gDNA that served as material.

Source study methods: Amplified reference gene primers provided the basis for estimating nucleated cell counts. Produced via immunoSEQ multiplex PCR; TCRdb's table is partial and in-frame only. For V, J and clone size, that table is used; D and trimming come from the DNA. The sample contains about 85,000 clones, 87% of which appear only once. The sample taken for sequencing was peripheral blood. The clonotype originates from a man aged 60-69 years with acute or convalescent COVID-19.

CDR3 sequence: CATSRTGTGGRIGNQPQHF. Written as DNA, the CDR3 is TGTGCCACCAGCAGAACAGGGACAGGGGGGAGAATCGGCAATCAGCCCCAGCATTTT. This chain uses TRBV15 with TRBJ1-5; TRBD1 agrees at 11 bases. The CDR3 contains 19 residues. V shed 2 bases and J 2 bases; nucleotides not matched to a gene: 11. CDR1 is LNHNV and CDR2 is YYDKDF in the germline V gene (reference sequence).